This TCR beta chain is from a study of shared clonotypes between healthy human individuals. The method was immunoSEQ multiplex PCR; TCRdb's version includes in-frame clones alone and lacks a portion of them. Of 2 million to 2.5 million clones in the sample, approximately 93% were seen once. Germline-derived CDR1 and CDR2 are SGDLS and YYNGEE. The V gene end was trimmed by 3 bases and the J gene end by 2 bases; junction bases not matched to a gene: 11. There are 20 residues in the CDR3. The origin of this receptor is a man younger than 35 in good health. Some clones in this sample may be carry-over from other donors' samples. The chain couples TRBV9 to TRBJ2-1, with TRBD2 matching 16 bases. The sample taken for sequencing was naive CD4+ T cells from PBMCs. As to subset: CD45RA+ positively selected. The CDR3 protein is CASSGALGLAGGRTYNEQFF. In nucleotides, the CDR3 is TGTGCCAGCAGCGGGGCCTTGGGACTAGCGGGAGGGAGGACCTACAATGAGCAGTTCTTC.